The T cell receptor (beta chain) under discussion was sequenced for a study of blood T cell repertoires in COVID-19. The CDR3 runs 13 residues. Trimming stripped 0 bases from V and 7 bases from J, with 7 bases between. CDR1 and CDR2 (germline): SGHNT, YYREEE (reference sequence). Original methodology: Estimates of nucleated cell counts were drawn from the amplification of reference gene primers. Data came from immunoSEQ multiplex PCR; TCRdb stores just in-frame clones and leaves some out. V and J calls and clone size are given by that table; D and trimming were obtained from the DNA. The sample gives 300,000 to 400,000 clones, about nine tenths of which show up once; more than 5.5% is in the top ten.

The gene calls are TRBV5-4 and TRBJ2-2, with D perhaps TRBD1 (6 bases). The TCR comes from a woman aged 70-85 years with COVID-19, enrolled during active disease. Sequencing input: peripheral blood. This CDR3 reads CASSLVGGGELFF. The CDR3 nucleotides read TGTGCCAGCAGCTTGGTAGGGGGCGGGGAGCTGTTTTTT.